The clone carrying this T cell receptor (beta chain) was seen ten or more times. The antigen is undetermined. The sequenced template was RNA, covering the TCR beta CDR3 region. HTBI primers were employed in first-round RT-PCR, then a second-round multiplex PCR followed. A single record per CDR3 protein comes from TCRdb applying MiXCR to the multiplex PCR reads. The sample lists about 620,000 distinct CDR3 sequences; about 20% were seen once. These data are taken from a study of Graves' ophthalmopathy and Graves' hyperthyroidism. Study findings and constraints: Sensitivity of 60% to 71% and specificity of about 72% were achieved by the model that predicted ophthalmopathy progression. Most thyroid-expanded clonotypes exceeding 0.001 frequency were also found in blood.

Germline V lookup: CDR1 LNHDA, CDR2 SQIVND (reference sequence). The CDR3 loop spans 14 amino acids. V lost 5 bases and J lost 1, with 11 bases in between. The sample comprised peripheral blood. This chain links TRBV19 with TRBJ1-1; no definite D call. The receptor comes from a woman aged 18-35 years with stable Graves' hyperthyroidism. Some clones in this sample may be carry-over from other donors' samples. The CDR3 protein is CASSPHWGNTEAFF. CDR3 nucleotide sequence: TGTGCCAGTAGTCCCCACTGGGGGAACACTGAAGCTTTCTTT.